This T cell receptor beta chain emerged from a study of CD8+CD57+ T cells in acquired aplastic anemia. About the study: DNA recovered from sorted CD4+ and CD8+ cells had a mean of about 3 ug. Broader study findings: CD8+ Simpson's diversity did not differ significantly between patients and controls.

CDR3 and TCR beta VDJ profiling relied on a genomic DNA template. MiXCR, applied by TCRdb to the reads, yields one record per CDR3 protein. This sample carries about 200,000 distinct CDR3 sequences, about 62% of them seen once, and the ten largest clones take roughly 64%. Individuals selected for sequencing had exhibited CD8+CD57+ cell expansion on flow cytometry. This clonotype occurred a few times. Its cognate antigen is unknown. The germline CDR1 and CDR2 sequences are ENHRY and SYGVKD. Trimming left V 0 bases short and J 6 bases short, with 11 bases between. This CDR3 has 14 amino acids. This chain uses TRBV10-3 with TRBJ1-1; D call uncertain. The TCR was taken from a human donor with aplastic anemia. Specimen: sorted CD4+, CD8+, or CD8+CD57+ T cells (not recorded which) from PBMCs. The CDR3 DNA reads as TGTGCCATCAGTGAGTCGCCCGGGATCGCTGAAGCTTTCTTT. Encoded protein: CAISESPGIAEAFF.